This T cell receptor beta chain was retrieved from a study of shared clonotypes between healthy human individuals. Study-level findings and limits: Donors were few, which limited the genetic and exposure-history diversity represented.

The CDR3 is 14 residues long. Germline assignment: CDR1 WSHSY and CDR2 SAAADI. J gave up 4 bases and V 6 bases, and 8 bases lay outside the gene matches. The study separated CD4+ cells into CD45RA+ naive and CD45RA-negative memory subsets. As concerns this clone: Its antigen is currently unknown.

Profiled with immunoSEQ multiplex PCR; TCRdb holds only in-frame clones, not every one. The profile shows about 680,000 clones, 60% to 75% of them singletons. Source material: memory CD4+ T cells sorted from blood. Subset reported: CD45RA-negative fraction. The J gene is TRBJ1-1, the V gene TRBV10-2; 7 bases fit TRBD1. The origin of this receptor is a woman between 25 and 40 years old in good health. The CDR3 loop reads CASRYTQGSTEAFF. CDR3 DNA sequence: TGCGCCAGCAGGTATACACAGGGGAGCACTGAAGCTTTCTTT.